A single sample is the source of the 10 T cell receptor beta chains below, sequenced in a study of CD8 T cells in Susac syndrome. RNA, at 0.5 to 1 ug, was reverse transcribed with random hexamers. TCRdb processed the immunoSEQ multiplex PCR reads anew with MiXCR; each CDR3 protein has one entry. Among 130,000 to 150,000 distinct CDR3 sequences listed, 85% to 95% were seen once. Specimen: CD8+ T cells from PBMCs. The receptors derive from a human donor in good health.

This chain links TRBV20-1 with TRBJ1-1, with unresolved D. Germline V gene sequence: CDR1 DFQATT, CDR2 SNEGSKA (reference sequence). This CDR3 region has 12 residues. With 0 bases removed from V and 5 bases from J, the gap between germline ends came to 7 bases. In DNA form, the CDR3 reads TGCAGTGCTAGAGAACCGGAAACTGAAGCTTTCTTT. Translation: CSAREPETEAFF.

The chain carries TRBV18 and TRBJ2-1; D is tentatively TRBD1 or TRBD2 (5 bases each). CDR1 and CDR2 from the germline V gene are KGHSH and LQKENI. V was pared by 3 bases and J by 9 bases, with 12 bases between. This CDR3 has 13 amino acids. CDR3 DNA: TGTGCCAGCTCACCGGGACCCTATGGTGAGCAGTTCTTC. Residues: CASSPGPYGEQFF. Full variable domain (rest looked up from reference TRBV18 and TRBJ2-1): NAGVMQNPRHLVRRRGQEARLRCSPMKGHSHVYWYRQLPEEGLKFMVYLQKENIIDESGMPKERFSAEFPKEGPSILRIQQVVRGDSAAYFCASSPGPYGEQFFGPGTRLTVL.

The chain links TRBV29-1 to TRBJ2-7; 10 bases align to TRBD1. The V segment lost 4 bases and the J segment 6 bases; nucleotides outside the gene matches: 0. CDR3 size: 11 residues. The germline CDR1 and CDR2 sequences are SQVTM and ANQGSEA. DNA for the CDR3: TGCAGCGTTGGGACAGGGGGCGAGCAGTACTTC. It specifies CSVGTGGEQYF.

V and J are TRBV4-3 and TRBJ2-7; D uncertain. Germline CDR1 and CDR2: LGHNA and YSLEER. The CDR3 is 15 amino acids. The V end lost 0 bases, the J end lost 3 bases, and 12 bases lay between the germline ends. CDR3 DNA sequence: TGCGCCAGCAGCCAAGACAGAGGTGAACACTACGAGCAGTACTTC. It specifies CASSQDRGEHYEQYF.

The CDR3 here is CASSAHSGSGETQYF. In DNA form, the CDR3 reads TGTGCCAGCAGCGCTCATAGCGGGAGTGGGGAGACCCAGTACTTC. The chain couples TRBV9 to TRBJ2-5; TRBD2 matches at 9 bases. Germline trimming cut 3 bases from V and 5 bases from J; bases unmatched to any gene: 8. The CDR3 sequence is 15 residues long. CDR1 SGDLS and CDR2 YYNGEE come from the germline V gene.

The chain is built from TRBV4-3 and TRBJ2-1; TRBD2 matches 11 bases. Germline V lookup: CDR1 LGHNA, CDR2 YSLEER. Germline trimming cut 0 bases from V and 3 bases from J; bases unmatched to any gene: 1. CDR3 length: 16 residues. CDR3 sequence reads: CASSQDTSGGYNEQFF. In DNA, the CDR3 is TGCGCCAGCAGCCAAGATACTAGCGGGGGCTACAATGAGCAGTTCTTC.

V gene TRBV27 combines with J gene TRBJ2-1; 7 bases are a match to TRBD1. The ends lost 5 bases at V and 8 bases at J; junction bases unmatched: 3. This CDR3 has 12 amino acids. In germline, CDR1 is MNHEY, CDR2 SMNVEV (reference sequence). DNA for the CDR3: TGTGCCAGCAGTGGACAGGACTATGAGCAGTTCTTC. The encoded protein is CASSGQDYEQFF.

The chain couples TRBV11-2 to TRBJ2-7; 13 bases map to TRBD2. J gave up 2 bases and V 0 bases, and 4 bases lay outside the gene matches. Germline assignment: CDR1 SGHAT and CDR2 FQNNGV. The CDR3 totals 17 residues. The CDR3 reads CASSLDVGLAGAYEQYF. In nucleotides, the CDR3 is TGTGCCAGCAGCTTAGATGTAGGACTAGCGGGAGCCTACGAGCAGTACTTC.

The rearrangement uses TRBV6-5 and TRBJ2-5; D is perhaps TRBD2 (5 bases). Germline lookup yields CDR1 MNHEY and CDR2 SVGAGI. The CDR3 has 15 residues. Trimming shortened V by 6 bases and J by 2 bases, and 16 bases separated the two germline ends. CDR3 amino acids: CASSPVGGSQETQYF. The CDR3 coding sequence is TGTGCCAGCAGCCCGGTGGGCGGGTCTCAAGAGACCCAGTACTTC.

This sequence joins TRBV2 and TRBJ2-5; 8 positions match TRBD2. The CDR3 runs to 13 residues. The junction had 1 base not matched to a gene; V was cut back by 3 bases and J by 4 bases. The germline CDR1 and CDR2 sequences are SNHLY and FYNNEI. CDR3 residues: CASSDSGRETQYF. In DNA form, the CDR3 reads TGTGCCAGCAGTGACAGCGGGAGAGAGACCCAGTACTTC.